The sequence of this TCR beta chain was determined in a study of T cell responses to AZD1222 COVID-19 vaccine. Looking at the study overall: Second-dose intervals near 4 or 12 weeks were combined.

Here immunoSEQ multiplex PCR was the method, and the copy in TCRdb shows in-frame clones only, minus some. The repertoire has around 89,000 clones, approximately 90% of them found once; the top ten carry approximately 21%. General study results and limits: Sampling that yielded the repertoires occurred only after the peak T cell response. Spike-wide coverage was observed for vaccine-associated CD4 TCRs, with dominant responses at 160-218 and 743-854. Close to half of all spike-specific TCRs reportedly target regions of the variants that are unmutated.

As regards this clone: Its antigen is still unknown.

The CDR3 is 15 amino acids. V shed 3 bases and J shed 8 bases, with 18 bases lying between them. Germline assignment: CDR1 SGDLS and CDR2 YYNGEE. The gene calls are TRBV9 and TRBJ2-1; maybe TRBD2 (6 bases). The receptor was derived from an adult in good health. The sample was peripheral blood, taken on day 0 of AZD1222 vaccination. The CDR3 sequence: CASSAGLMGGHEQFF. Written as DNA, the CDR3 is TGTGCCAGCAGCGCGGGTCTCATGGGAGGCCATGAGCAGTTCTTC.